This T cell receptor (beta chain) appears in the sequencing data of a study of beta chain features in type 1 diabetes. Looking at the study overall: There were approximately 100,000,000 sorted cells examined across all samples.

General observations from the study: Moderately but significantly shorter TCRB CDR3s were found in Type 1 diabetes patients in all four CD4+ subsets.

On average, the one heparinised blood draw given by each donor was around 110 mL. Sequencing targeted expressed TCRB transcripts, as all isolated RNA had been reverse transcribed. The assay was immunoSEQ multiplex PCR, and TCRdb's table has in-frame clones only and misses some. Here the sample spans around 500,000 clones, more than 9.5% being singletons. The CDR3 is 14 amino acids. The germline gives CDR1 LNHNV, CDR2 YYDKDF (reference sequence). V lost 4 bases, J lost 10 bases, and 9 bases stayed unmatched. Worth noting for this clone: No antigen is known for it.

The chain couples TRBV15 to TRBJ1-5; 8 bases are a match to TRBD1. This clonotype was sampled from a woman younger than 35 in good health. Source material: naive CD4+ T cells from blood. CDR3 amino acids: CATSKGQAPRPQHF. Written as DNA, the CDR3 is TGTGCCACCAGCAAGGGACAGGCGCCTCGTCCCCAGCATTTT.